Below, one TCR beta chain is given with its context. Antigen unknown. This record belongs to a study of beta chain features in type 1 diabetes. About the study: In all, around 110,000,000 sorted cells from all samples were analyzed.

The authors reverse transcribed all of the isolated RNA, so sequencing captured expressed TCRB transcripts. Profiled with immunoSEQ multiplex PCR; TCRdb holds only in-frame clones, not every one. The table records about 660,000 clones, over 13% of them present only once. Study-wide findings and caveats: Within each of all four CD4+ subsets, Type 1 diabetes patients had TCRB CDR3s that were moderately but significantly shorter.

The source of this sequence is a man between 18 and 29 years old with type 1 diabetes. The sample consisted of naive CD4+ T cells from blood.

CDR3 loop: CASSPRQSLSPLHF. Here the CDR3 DNA reads TGTGCCAGCAGCCCCCGACAATCACTCTCACCCCTCCACTTT. The V gene is TRBV5-4, the J gene TRBJ1-6; D ambiguous. CDR3 length: 14 residues. The V end lost 4 bases, the J end lost 10 bases, and 15 bases lay between the germline ends. The V gene's germline CDR1 is SGHNT and CDR2 YYREEE (reference sequence).